This TCR beta chain was recorded in a study of shared clonotypes between healthy human individuals. The ends lost 5 bases at V and 3 bases at J; junction bases unmatched: 3. Looked up from germline, CDR1 is GTSNPN and CDR2 is SVGIG (reference sequence). The CDR3 has 12 residues. Using immunoSEQ multiplex PCR, the repertoire was profiled, and TCRdb retains in-frame clones only, with some absent. The table shows around 2,000,000 clones, with about 95% occurring only once. Sequences were obtained from naive CD4+ T cells sorted from blood. The sample's subset: CD45RA+ positively selected. This sequence originates from a man between 18 and 35 years old in good health. This chain connects TRBV30 to TRBJ2-7; 8 bases agree with TRBD1. This chain's CDR3 is CAWQQGVYEQYF. CDR3 nucleotides: TGTGCCTGGCAACAGGGGGTCTACGAGCAGTACTTC.